This T cell receptor beta chain originates from a study of T-cell reconstitution after alpha-beta-depleted transplantation in children. The V gene lost 6 bases and the J gene lost 7 bases, with 13 bases spanning the gap. This CDR3 region has 12 residues. Germline V gene lookup returns CDR1 DFQATT and CDR2 SNEGSKA (reference sequence). During its preparation, the TCRbeta library received unique molecular identifiers. MiXCR, run by TCRdb on the PCR reads, gives a single entry per CDR3 protein. The sample includes hundreds of thousands of distinct CDR3 sequences, 13% of them seen just once. Sequencing was performed on PBMCs, mostly from graft donor cells, taken 360 days after TCRalphabeta/CD19-depleted stem cell transplant. This chain uses TRBV20-1 with TRBJ2-1; D may be TRBD2 (5 bases). This sequence was found in a male patient aged 10 to 17 who had a stem cell transplant for acute myeloid leukemia, so the T cells may come from the graft donor. CDR3 residues: CSAPRGMNEQFF. In nucleotides, the CDR3 is TGCAGTGCCCCCCGAGGGATGAATGAGCAGTTCTTC.